This is a list of T cell receptor beta chains from one sample in a study of regulatory dendritic cells for organ transplantation. Clones were sequenced by immunoSEQ multiplex PCR, and TCRdb holds only the in-frame ones, with some missing. The sample records 12,000 or so clones, about nine tenths being singletons. Antigen specificity for these receptors is unknown. The specimen was naive CD8+ T cells from blood cultured with dendritic cells. These receptors were collected from a human donor in good health. Both conserved end residues are part of each CDR3. Each record gives: V gene, D gene, clone size, J gene, CDR3 DNA, CDR3 protein. The D gene is left open where the match is weak. The size entry is marked missing in some rows and otherwise reads once, few, many or a size class.

v_call: TRBV7-8
d_call: .
clone_size: .
j_call: TRBJ1-4
cdr3_nt: TGTGCCAGCAGCTCGTCGCGTGGACTGTTTTTT
cdr3_aa: CASSSSRGLFF

v_call: TRBV11-2
d_call: TRBD2
clone_size: .
j_call: TRBJ2-1
cdr3_nt: TGTGCCAGCAGCGCCCTCAGCGGGGGGTACAATGAGCAGTTCTTC
cdr3_aa: CASSALSGGYNEQFF

v_call: TRBV6-1
d_call: .
clone_size: .
j_call: TRBJ2-7
cdr3_nt: TGTGCCAGCAGACTGACGGACAGCCCCTACGAGCAGTACTTC
cdr3_aa: CASRLTDSPYEQYF

v_call: TRBV9
d_call: .
clone_size: .
j_call: TRBJ1-4
cdr3_nt: TGTGCCAGCAGCGTAGGGAGGGGCCTTAATGAAAAACTGTTTTTT
cdr3_aa: CASSVGRGLNEKLFF

v_call: TRBV4-3
d_call: .
clone_size: .
j_call: TRBJ2-7
cdr3_nt: TGCGCCAGCAGCCCCGTGGAGGGGGGGTACGAGCAGTACTTC
cdr3_aa: CASSPVEGGYEQYF

v_call: TRBV5-6
d_call: TRBD1
clone_size: .
j_call: TRBJ2-3
cdr3_nt: TGTGCCAGCAGCTTGGACCGGACAGGTCTTTTCACAGATACGCAGTATTTT
cdr3_aa: CASSLDRTGLFTDTQYF

v_call: TRBV4-3
d_call: .
clone_size: .
j_call: TRBJ2-1
cdr3_nt: TGCGCCAGCAGCCAAGTGGGAGGAAATGAGCAGTTCTTC
cdr3_aa: CASSQVGGNEQFF

v_call: TRBV25-1
d_call: TRBD1
clone_size: .
j_call: TRBJ2-3
cdr3_nt: TGTGCCTCCGGGACAGGGGGTGCAGATACGCAGTATTTT
cdr3_aa: CASGTGGADTQYF

v_call: TRBV28
d_call: .
clone_size: once
j_call: TRBJ2-3
cdr3_nt: TGTGCCAGCAGCCCGACAGAGAGCACAGATACGCAGTATTTT
cdr3_aa: CASSPTESTDTQYF

v_call: TRBV4-3
d_call: TRBD1
clone_size: .
j_call: TRBJ2-7
cdr3_nt: TGCGCCAGCAGCCCCGGGACAGGCGCCTACGAGCAGTACTTC
cdr3_aa: CASSPGTGAYEQYF

v_call: TRBV28
d_call: .
clone_size: .
j_call: TRBJ2-2
cdr3_nt: TGTGCCAGCAGTTTCGGTTGGGTGGGCGGGGAGCTGTTTTTT
cdr3_aa: CASSFGWVGGELFF

v_call: TRBV15
d_call: .
clone_size: .
j_call: TRBJ2-1
cdr3_nt: TGTGCCACCGCTGTCCGGGGCTACAATGAGCAGTTCTTC
cdr3_aa: CATAVRGYNEQFF

v_call: TRBV7-6
d_call: .
clone_size: .
j_call: TRBJ1-3
cdr3_nt: TGTGCCAGCAGCTTGGGGGCTGGAAACACCATATATTTT
cdr3_aa: CASSLGAGNTIYF

v_call: TRBV4-1
d_call: .
clone_size: .
j_call: TRBJ2-7
cdr3_nt: TGCGCCAGCAGCCAAGATCAGGAATCAGGGGCGTTCTTCGGGCAGTACTTC
cdr3_aa: CASSQDQESGAFFGQYF

v_call: TRBV9
d_call: .
clone_size: .
j_call: TRBJ2-4
cdr3_nt: TGTGCCAGCGGGGCATCGGTGGCCAAAAACATTCAGTACTTC
cdr3_aa: CASGASVAKNIQYF

v_call: TRBV19
d_call: .
clone_size: few
j_call: TRBJ1-4
cdr3_nt: TGTGCCAGTAGGCTAGCTCATTTTCGTGAAAAACTGTTTTTT
cdr3_aa: CASRLAHFREKLFF

v_call: TRBV4-3
d_call: .
clone_size: .
j_call: TRBJ2-7
cdr3_nt: TGCGCCAGCAGTCCAGAAGTTATTGCGGGAAGCTCCTACGAGCAGTACTTC
cdr3_aa: CASSPEVIAGSSYEQYF

v_call: TRBV19
d_call: .
clone_size: .
j_call: TRBJ1-2
cdr3_nt: TGTGCCAGTAGTTACAGGTTTGTGGACTATGGCTACACCTTC
cdr3_aa: CASSYRFVDYGYTF

v_call: TRBV2
d_call: .
clone_size: .
j_call: TRBJ2-7
cdr3_nt: TGTGCCAGCAGTGACCGATCGGCCGAGCAGTACTTC
cdr3_aa: CASSDRSAEQYF

v_call: TRBV29-1
d_call: TRBD1
clone_size: .
j_call: TRBJ2-7
cdr3_nt: TGCAGCGTCGAGACAGGGGCGTACGAGCAGTACTTC
cdr3_aa: CSVETGAYEQYF

v_call: TRBV28
d_call: .
clone_size: .
j_call: TRBJ1-1
cdr3_nt: TGTGCCAGCGTTTTGGGGAACACTGAAGCTTTCTTT
cdr3_aa: CASVLGNTEAFF

v_call: TRBV4-2
d_call: TRBD2
clone_size: .
j_call: TRBJ2-1
cdr3_nt: TGTGCCAGCAGCCAAGAAGAGACTAGCGGTTACAATGAGCAGTTCTTC
cdr3_aa: CASSQEETSGYNEQFF

v_call: TRBV13
d_call: .
clone_size: .
j_call: TRBJ1-3
cdr3_nt: TGTGCCAGCAGCACTCAGATGGGCGACCCACGTCAGGATTTT
cdr3_aa: CASSTQMGDPRQDF

v_call: TRBV2
d_call: TRBD1
clone_size: .
j_call: TRBJ2-3
cdr3_nt: TGTGCCAGCAGTATCGACCCCGGGACAGGGGACGCAGATACGCAGTATTTT
cdr3_aa: CASSIDPGTGDADTQYF

v_call: TRBV4-2
d_call: TRBD1
clone_size: .
j_call: TRBJ2-7
cdr3_nt: TGTGCCAGCAGCCACCGGGACAGAGCTTACGAGCAGTACTTC
cdr3_aa: CASSHRDRAYEQYF

v_call: TRBV4-1
d_call: TRBD2
clone_size: .
j_call: TRBJ2-7
cdr3_nt: TGCGCCAGCAGCCACGGACTAGCCGGTGGCTACGAGCAGTACTTC
cdr3_aa: CASSHGLAGGYEQYF

v_call: TRBV27
d_call: .
clone_size: .
j_call: TRBJ1-2
cdr3_nt: TGTGCCAGCAGTTTAACATCTGGGTTCGGCTACACCTTC
cdr3_aa: CASSLTSGFGYTF

v_call: TRBV7-3
d_call: TRBD2
clone_size: .
j_call: TRBJ2-1
cdr3_nt: TGTGCCAGCAGCCATAGCGGGAGTATTAACAATGAGCAGTTCTTC
cdr3_aa: CASSHSGSINNEQFF

v_call: TRBV7-6
d_call: .
clone_size: .
j_call: TRBJ2-7
cdr3_nt: TGTGCCAGCAGCGATTTCGGGAGTCGCGAGCAGTACTTC
cdr3_aa: CASSDFGSREQYF

v_call: TRBV10-3
d_call: .
clone_size: once
j_call: TRBJ1-1
cdr3_nt: TGTGCCATCGGAACGGAGGGCACAACTGAAGCTTTCTTT
cdr3_aa: CAIGTEGTTEAFF

v_call: TRBV27
d_call: TRBD2
clone_size: .
j_call: TRBJ2-7
cdr3_nt: TGTGCCAGCAGCCCCCTGGGACTAGCGGGGATTGACTACGAGCAGTACTTC
cdr3_aa: CASSPLGLAGIDYEQYF

v_call: TRBV4-1
d_call: .
clone_size: .
j_call: TRBJ2-7
cdr3_nt: TGCGCCAGCAGCCAAGTGCGGGACAGATACGAGCAGTACTTC
cdr3_aa: CASSQVRDRYEQYF

v_call: TRBV7-6
d_call: .
clone_size: .
j_call: TRBJ2-1
cdr3_nt: TGTGCCAGCAGCCCATCGCCCAATGAGCAGTTCTTC
cdr3_aa: CASSPSPNEQFF

v_call: TRBV7-9
d_call: .
clone_size: .
j_call: TRBJ1-3
cdr3_nt: TGTGCCAGCAGCTTAGGGGGAATCACCATATATTTT
cdr3_aa: CASSLGGITIYF

v_call: TRBV7-6
d_call: .
clone_size: .
j_call: TRBJ2-1
cdr3_nt: TGTGCCAGCAGCGCGACCGACTACAATGAGCAGTTCTTC
cdr3_aa: CASSATDYNEQFF

v_call: TRBV4-2
d_call: TRBD2
clone_size: .
j_call: TRBJ2-2
cdr3_nt: TGTGCCAGCAGCCAAGTGGTCGGGGGGGCGATCGGGGAGCTGTTTTTT
cdr3_aa: CASSQVVGGAIGELFF

v_call: TRBV5-1
d_call: .
clone_size: .
j_call: TRBJ2-1
cdr3_nt: TGCGCCAGCAGCGCGTACGGGACACTAGGGAATGAGCAGTTCTTC
cdr3_aa: CASSAYGTLGNEQFF

v_call: TRBV7-6
d_call: TRBD2
clone_size: once
j_call: TRBJ2-3
cdr3_nt: TGTGCCAGCAGCCCAGCGGGGGGCACAGATACGCAGTATTTT
cdr3_aa: CASSPAGGTDTQYF

v_call: TRBV28
d_call: TRBD1
clone_size: .
j_call: TRBJ2-7
cdr3_nt: TGTGCCAGCAGTCTTGGGACAGGGGCCTACGAGCAGTACTTC
cdr3_aa: CASSLGTGAYEQYF

v_call: TRBV19
d_call: .
clone_size: .
j_call: TRBJ1-2
cdr3_nt: TGTGCCAGTAGTATGCGACGCTCGCTAGATGGCTACACCTTC
cdr3_aa: CASSMRRSLDGYTF

v_call: TRBV4-1
d_call: .
clone_size: .
j_call: TRBJ1-2
cdr3_nt: TGCGCCAGCAGCCAAGTTTCGTTAGCTAACTATGGCTACACCTTC
cdr3_aa: CASSQVSLANYGYTF

v_call: TRBV28
d_call: .
clone_size: .
j_call: TRBJ2-7
cdr3_nt: TGTGCCAGCAGTCTGGAAAATTCCTACGAGCAGTACTTC
cdr3_aa: CASSLENSYEQYF

v_call: TRBV9
d_call: .
clone_size: .
j_call: TRBJ1-4
cdr3_nt: TGTGCCAGCAGCGTAGGAGGGCAGCCGGGGTATGAAAAACTGTTTTTT
cdr3_aa: CASSVGGQPGYEKLFF

v_call: TRBV9
d_call: .
clone_size: .
j_call: TRBJ1-2
cdr3_nt: TGTGCCAGCAGCGTAGATAGACAGAAGTATGGCTACACCTTC
cdr3_aa: CASSVDRQKYGYTF

v_call: TRBV30
d_call: .
clone_size: .
j_call: TRBJ1-2
cdr3_nt: TGTGCCTCCTTACCCCCTTTTGGCTACACCTTC
cdr3_aa: CASLPPFGYTF

v_call: TRBV9
d_call: TRBD1
clone_size: .
j_call: TRBJ2-7
cdr3_nt: TGTGCCAGCAGCGTAGAAGGGACAGCTTCCTACGAGCAGTACTTC
cdr3_aa: CASSVEGTASYEQYF

v_call: TRBV7-2
d_call: .
clone_size: .
j_call: TRBJ1-2
cdr3_nt: TGTGCCAGCAGTGCAGACAGCTATGGCTACACCTTC
cdr3_aa: CASSADSYGYTF

v_call: TRBV7-9
d_call: .
clone_size: .
j_call: TRBJ2-7
cdr3_nt: TGTGCCAGCAGCCCCTCCAGCTCCTACGAGCAGTACTTC
cdr3_aa: CASSPSSSYEQYF

v_call: TRBV30
d_call: .
clone_size: .
j_call: TRBJ2-5
cdr3_nt: TGTGCCTGGAGTGTACTGCCAGGGCGAGAAGAGACCCAGTACTTC
cdr3_aa: CAWSVLPGREETQYF

v_call: TRBV13
d_call: .
clone_size: few
j_call: TRBJ2-7
cdr3_nt: TGTGCCAGCAGCACGACGGACAGCTACTACGAGCAGTACTTC
cdr3_aa: CASSTTDSYYEQYF